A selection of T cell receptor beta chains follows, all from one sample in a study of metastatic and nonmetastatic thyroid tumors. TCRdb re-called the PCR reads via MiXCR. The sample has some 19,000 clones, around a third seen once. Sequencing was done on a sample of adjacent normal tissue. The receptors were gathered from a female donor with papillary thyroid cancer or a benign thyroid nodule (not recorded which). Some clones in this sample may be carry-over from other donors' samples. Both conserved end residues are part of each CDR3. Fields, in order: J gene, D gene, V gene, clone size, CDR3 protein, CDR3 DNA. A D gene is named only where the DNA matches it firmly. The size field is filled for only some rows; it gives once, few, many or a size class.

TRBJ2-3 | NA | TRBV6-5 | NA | CASSYSAGTDTQYF | TGTGCCAGCAGTTACTCGGCGGGTACAGATACGCAGTATTTT
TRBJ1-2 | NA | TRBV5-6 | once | CASSWGKGYGYTF | TGTGCCAGCAGCTGGGGGAAGGGTTATGGCTACACCTTC
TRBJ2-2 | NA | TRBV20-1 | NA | CSAETGELFF | TGCAGTGCTGAGACCGGGGAGCTGTTTTTT
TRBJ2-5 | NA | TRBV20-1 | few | CSARGGDSFPTQYF | TGCAGTGCTAGAGGTGGGGACTCTTTTCCGACCCAGTACTTC
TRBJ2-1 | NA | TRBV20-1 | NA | CSAPGTAWNEQFF | TGCAGTGCACCCGGGACTGCGTGGAATGAGCAGTTCTTC
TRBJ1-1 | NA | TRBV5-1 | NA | CASSLGSGRSTEAFF | TGCGCCAGCAGCCTTGGGTCAGGACGCAGCACTGAAGCTTTCTTT
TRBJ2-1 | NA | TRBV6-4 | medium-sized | CASKPGFGNNEQFF | TGTGCCAGCAAGCCGGGATTTGGTAACAATGAGCAGTTCTTC
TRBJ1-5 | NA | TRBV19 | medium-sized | CASSSYTDQPQHF | TGTGCCAGTAGTAGCTACACCGATCAGCCCCAGCATTTT
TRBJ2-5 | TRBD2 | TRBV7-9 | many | CASSLAAGGQETQYF | TGTGCCAGCAGCTTAGCAGCGGGGGGGCAAGAGACCCAGTACTTC
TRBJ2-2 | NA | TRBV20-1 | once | CSARDPRGALTGELFF | TGCAGTGCTAGAGACCCCCGGGGGGCCTTAACCGGGGAGCTGTTTTTT
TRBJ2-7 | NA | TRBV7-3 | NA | CASSLNGGAEQYF | TGTGCCAGCAGCTTAAATGGAGGGGCCGAGCAGTACTTC
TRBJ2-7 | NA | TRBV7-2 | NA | CASSLTQNPEQYF | TGTGCCAGCAGCTTAACTCAGAATCCCGAGCAGTACTTC
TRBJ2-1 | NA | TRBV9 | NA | CASKRDSSYNEQFF | TGTGCCAGCAAGCGGGACAGTTCCTACAATGAGCAGTTCTTC
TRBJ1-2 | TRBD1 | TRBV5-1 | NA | CASSLEEGASGGYTF | TGCGCCAGCAGCTTGGAAGAGGGGGCGTCGGGTGGCTACACCTTC
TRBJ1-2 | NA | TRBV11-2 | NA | CASSLVRDLYGYTF | TGTGCCAGCAGCTTAGTCCGGGACCTCTATGGCTACACCTTC
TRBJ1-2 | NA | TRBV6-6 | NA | CASSYGQFYGYTF | TGTGCCAGCAGTTACGGGCAGTTTTATGGCTACACCTTC
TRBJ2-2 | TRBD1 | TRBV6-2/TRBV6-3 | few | CASSYSRTGGTGELFF | TGTGCCAGCAGTTACTCGAGGACAGGGGGCACCGGGGAGCTGTTTTTT
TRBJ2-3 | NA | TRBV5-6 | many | CASSSPSRTRTDTQYF | TGTGCCAGCAGCTCGCCCTCTAGAACCCGCACAGATACGCAGTATTTT
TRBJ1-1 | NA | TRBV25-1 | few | CASSATAGSAFF | TGTGCCAGCAGTGCCACGGCAGGGTCGGCTTTCTTT
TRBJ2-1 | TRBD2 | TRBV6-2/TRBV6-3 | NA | CASSYSTSGGYNEQFF | TGTGCCAGCAGTTACTCAACTAGCGGGGGTTACAATGAGCAGTTCTTC
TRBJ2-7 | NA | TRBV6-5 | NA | CASSYGKGAYEQYF | TGTGCCAGCAGTTACGGTAAGGGAGCCTACGAGCAGTACTTC
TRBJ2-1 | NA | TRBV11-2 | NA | CASSLRIDSYNEQFF | TGTGCCAGCAGCTTAAGGATTGACTCCTACAATGAGCAGTTCTTC
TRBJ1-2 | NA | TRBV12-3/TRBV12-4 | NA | CASSGRNYGYTF | TGTGCCAGCAGCGGACGCAACTATGGCTACACCTTC
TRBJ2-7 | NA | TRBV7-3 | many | CASSLSGTPGSYEQYF | TGTGCCAGCAGCTTAAGTGGAACCCCGGGCTCCTACGAGCAGTACTTC
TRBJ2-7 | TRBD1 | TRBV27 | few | CASRWTGGYEQYF | TGTGCCAGCAGGTGGACAGGGGGCTACGAGCAGTACTTC
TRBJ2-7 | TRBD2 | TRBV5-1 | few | CASSPEQLARSYEQYF | TGCGCCAGCAGCCCCGAACAACTAGCGAGGTCCTACGAGCAGTACTTC